This T cell receptor (beta chain) derives from a study of CD8+CD57+ T cells in acquired aplastic anemia. Overall study results and limits: Patients and controls shared some 30 CD8+ CDR3 sequences, highly expressed in patients. The study found no significant CD8+ Simpson's diversity difference between patients and controls.

Genomic DNA was employed as the template in profiling TCR beta VDJ and CDR3. TCRdb fed the reads into MiXCR, producing one record per CDR3 protein. Here the sample spans about 150,000 distinct CDR3 sequences, roughly 54% being singletons. All patients picked for sequencing had shown, by flow cytometry, an expansion of CD8+CD57+ cells. This clonotype appeared a single time. Its antigen is not known. Germline V gene data show CDR1 as LNHDA and CDR2 as SQIVND (reference sequence). The CDR3 is made up of 16 amino acids. V was clipped by 5 bases and J by 1 base; unmatched bases: 7. The sequencing input was sorted CD4+, CD8+, or CD8+CD57+ T cells (not recorded which) from PBMCs. V is TRBV19 and J is TRBJ2-3; 9 nucleotides match TRBD1. The receptor's source is a human donor with aplastic anemia. The CDR3 sequence is CASSSQRDRGTDTQYF. DNA for the CDR3: TGTGCCAGTAGTTCCCAGAGGGACAGGGGCACAGATACGCAGTATTTT.